This passage covers 23 T cell receptor beta chains from one sample sequenced in a study of CD8 T cells in ankylosing spondylitis. Points from the study as a whole: Ankylosing spondylitis blood appeared to be characterized by a TCR beta motif of roughly eight highly homologous variants.

TCRdb re-called the 5' RACE reads through MiXCR, storing one row per CDR3 protein. The sample has just under 550,000 distinct CDR3 sequences; approximately 12% are singletons. These receptors have no known antigen. Sample: blood, either unsorted or a sorted T cell fraction (not recorded which). These receptors were collected from a male donor with ankylosing spondylitis.

This clonotype has just a few counts. The V gene is TRBV20-1, the J gene TRBJ1-2, with 9 positions matching TRBD1. CDR1 DFQATT and CDR2 SNEGSKA come from the germline V gene (reference sequence). The CDR3 has 14 residues. Trimming cost V 6 bases and J 5 bases; bases outside gene matches: 10. The CDR3 protein is CSAEAGGTGYGYTF. The CDR3 DNA reads TGCAGTGCCGAAGCCGGAGGGACAGGGTATGGCTACACCTTC.

This clonotype was counted a few times. The gene calls are TRBV5-1 and TRBJ2-5; D may correspond to TRBD1 or TRBD2 (5 bases each). The CDR3 is 13 residues long. The V end lost 4 bases, the J end lost 5 bases, and 12 bases lay between the germline ends. Germline lookup yields CDR1 SGHRS and CDR2 YFSETQ. CDR3 DNA: TGCGCCAGCAGCCCCCTCGGGGCGGAGACCCAGTACTTC. Translation gives CASSPLGAETQYF.

This clonotype was picked up a small number of times. The chain carries TRBV5-1 and TRBJ2-6; 7 positions match TRBD1. The CDR3 extends over 15 amino acids. Germline assignment: CDR1 SGHRS and CDR2 YFSETQ. The trim removed 5 bases at V and 3 bases at J, leaving 5 bases unmatched. The DNA of the CDR3 is TGCGCCAGCAGGAAGGGGGCGCGTGGGGCCAACGTCCTGACTTTC. Translation: CASRKGARGANVLTF. The full variable domain, its missing parts supplied by reference TRBV5-1 and TRBJ2-6, is KAGVTQTPRYLIKTRGQQVTLSCSPISGHRSVSWYQQTPGQGLQFLFEYFSETQRNKGNFPGRFSGRQFSNSRSEMNVSTLELGDSALYLCASRKGARGANVLTFGAGSRLTVL.

J is TRBJ2-7 and V is TRBV20-1; D may correspond to TRBD1 or TRBD2 (5 bases each). Germline-derived CDR1 and CDR2 are DFQATT and SNEGSKA (reference sequence). The CDR3 is 14 residues long. With 5 bases removed from V and 0 bases from J, the gap between germline ends came to 14 bases. For the CDR3, the DNA is TGCAGTGCTTTCCGGGACGGGCCCTCCTACGAGCAGTACTTC. It is translated as CSAFRDGPSYEQYF.

This clonotype has a handful of counts. The chain combines TRBV20-1 with TRBJ1-4; D call uncertain. Trimming stripped 3 bases from V and 5 bases from J, with 10 bases between. CDR1 and CDR2 from the germline V gene are DFQATT and SNEGSKA (reference sequence). CDR3 length: 13 amino acids. CDR3 sequence: CSARDQRNEKLFF. The DNA of the CDR3 is TGCAGTGCTAGGGACCAACGCAATGAAAAACTGTTTTTT.

Only a few counts were recorded for this clonotype. The genes are TRBV7-8 and TRBJ1-4, with D tentatively TRBD1 (5 bases). Germline CDR1 SGHVS, CDR2 FQNEAQ. The ends were cut back, 3 bases at V and 5 bases at J, with 13 bases in the middle. This CDR3 has 15 amino acids. CDR3 region: CASSLAGRTNEKLFF. The CDR3 bases are TGTGCCAGCAGCTTGGCGGGACGGACGAATGAAAAACTGTTTTTT. Based on the CDR3 plus reference TRBV7-8 and TRBJ1-4, the full variable domain is GAGVSQSPRYKVAKRGQDVALRCDPISGHVSLFWYQQALGQGPEFLTYFQNEAQLDKSGLPSDRFFAERPEGSVSTLKIQRTQQEDSAVYLCASSLAGRTNEKLFFGSGTQLSVL.

V usage is TRBV7-2 and J usage is TRBJ1-1; 7 bases are a match to TRBD1. Germline-derived CDR1 and CDR2 are SGHTA and FQGNSA. This CDR3 contains 15 residues. With V trimmed by 5 bases and J by 1 base, 7 bases remained unmatched. The CDR3 loop reads CASSLQGQPNTEAFF. Here the CDR3 DNA reads TGTGCCAGCAGCCTACAGGGACAGCCGAACACTGAAGCTTTCTTT.

The genes are TRBV12-5 and TRBJ2-2; 7 bases are shared with TRBD1. The junction had 6 bases not matched to a gene; V was cut back by 1 base and J by 7 bases. The CDR3 covers 15 residues. Germline lookup yields CDR1 LGHNT and CDR2 FRNRAP. The DNA of the CDR3 is TGTGCTAGTGGTTTGGAAGGGGGCAGGGTCGGGGAGCTGTTTTTT. This encodes CASGLEGGRVGELFF.

Only a few counts were recorded for this clonotype. The chain links TRBV20-1 to TRBJ1-1, with no clear D. With 1 base removed from V and 7 bases from J, the gap between germline ends came to 16 bases. Germline CDR1 DFQATT, CDR2 SNEGSKA (reference sequence). The CDR3 length is 14 residues. CDR3 residues: CSARAPALKGEAFF. The CDR3 DNA follows: TGCAGTGCTAGAGCCCCAGCGCTTAAAGGTGAAGCTTTCTTT.

This clonotype showed up just a few times. V is TRBV7-2 and J is TRBJ1-6; 9 nucleotides agree with TRBD1. Germline values: CDR1 SGHTA, CDR2 FQGNSA. Losses at the gene ends were 5 bases for V and 10 bases for J; bases not matched to a gene: 9. This CDR3 spans 15 amino acids. The CDR3 reads CASSAPGQGKSPLHF. CDR3 in DNA: TGTGCCAGCAGCGCACCGGGACAGGGCAAGTCACCCCTCCACTTT.

This clonotype was counted at least ten times. The chain joins TRBV12-3 or TRBV12-4 to TRBJ2-1; 8 bases fit TRBD2. This CDR3 region has 15 residues. Losses at the gene ends were 4 bases for V and 2 bases for J; bases not matched to a gene: 4. This chain's CDR3 is CASSSRGGPYNEQFF. The CDR3, as DNA: TGTGCCAGCAGTTCCCGGGGGGGACCCTACAATGAGCAGTTCTTC.

The J gene is TRBJ1-5, the V gene TRBV6-2 or TRBV6-3; weak D call: TRBD1 (6 bases). V lost 2 bases and J lost 7, with 12 bases in between. The germline CDR1 and CDR2 sequences are MNHEY and SVGEGT. CDR3 length equals 14 residues. The CDR3 reads CASSYPGGPQPQHF. The CDR3 nucleotides read TGTGCCAGCAGTTACCCCGGGGGGCCACAGCCCCAGCATTTT.

The chain recombines TRBV5-1 with TRBJ2-2; 8 bases are a match to TRBD2. Trimming removed 4 bases from V and 6 bases from J; junction bases left unmatched: 8. Germline V gives CDR1 SGHRS, CDR2 YFSETQ. The CDR3 runs 15 residues. CDR3 in amino acids: CASSHSGSGAGELFF. The CDR3 nucleotides read TGCGCCAGCAGCCACAGCGGGAGTGGAGCCGGGGAGCTGTTTTTT. The whole variable domain, remainder taken from reference TRBV5-1 and TRBJ2-2, is KAGVTQTPRYLIKTRGQQVTLSCSPISGHRSVSWYQQTPGQGLQFLFEYFSETQRNKGNFPGRFSGRQFSNSRSEMNVSTLELGDSALYLCASSHSGSGAGELFFGEGSRLTVL.

This clonotype was recorded once. The chain combines TRBV6-4 with TRBJ1-2; perhaps TRBD1 as D (6 bases). Germline-derived CDR1 and CDR2 are MRHNA and SNTAGT. The V end lost 7 bases, the J end lost 2 bases, and 14 bases lay between the germline ends. CDR3 length equals 14 residues. The CDR3 sequence is CASKQGPNNYGYTF. In DNA, the CDR3 is TGTGCCAGCAAGCAGGGGCCGAACAACTATGGCTACACCTTC.

This clonotype occurred many times. The J gene is TRBJ2-7, the V gene TRBV20-1, with 13 positions matching TRBD2. Germline CDR1 DFQATT, CDR2 SNEGSKA (reference sequence). The CDR3 length is 13 residues. Losses at the gene ends were 6 bases for V and 5 bases for J; bases not matched to a gene: 4. The CDR3 DNA sequence: TGCAGTGCGCCACTAGCGGGAGGGGACGAGCAGTACTTC. Its translation is CSAPLAGGDEQYF.

J is TRBJ2-7 and V is TRBV27, with 8 bases fitting TRBD2. The CDR3 consists of 15 residues. The trim removed 5 bases at V and 4 bases at J, leaving 10 bases unmatched. CDR1 MNHEY and CDR2 SMNVEV come from the germline V gene (reference sequence). CDR3 in amino acids: CASSRSGTRDYEQYF. CDR3 bases: TGTGCCAGCAGTCGGTCCGGGACTAGAGATTACGAGCAGTACTTC.

This clonotype was seen repeatedly, ten times or more. The chain links TRBV20-1 to TRBJ2-5, with D possibly being TRBD2 (5 bases). The CDR3 loop spans 14 amino acids. The V and J ends lost 6 bases and 2 bases respectively, with 16 bases between them. The germline CDR1 and CDR2 sequences are DFQATT and SNEGSKA (reference sequence). CDR3 nucleotide sequence: TGCAGTGCCATAGAGATTCGGGGACAAGAGACCCAGTACTTC. Translated: CSAIEIRGQETQYF.

The genes are TRBV10-2 and TRBJ1-2; TRBD1 matches at 7 bases. CDR3 length equals 14 residues. Germline values: CDR1 WSHSY, CDR2 SAAADI. With 4 bases clipped from V and 2 bases from J, the junction kept 4 bases outside the gene matches. This chain's CDR3 is CASSVPGQNYGYTF. CDR3 sequence (DNA): TGCGCCAGCAGTGTACCGGGACAGAACTATGGCTACACCTTC.

This rearrangement joins TRBV2 to TRBJ2-7, with D hard to call. Trimming pared 4 bases from V and 6 bases from J, leaving 10 bases between. There are 12 residues in the CDR3. Looked up from germline, CDR1 is SNHLY and CDR2 is FYNNEI. This chain's CDR3 is CASSAPLSEQYV. The CDR3 region has the DNA TGTGCCAGCAGTGCGCCTTTAAGCGAGCAGTACGTC.

The chain joins TRBV5-1 to TRBJ1-1; D is possibly TRBD1 (5 bases). The length of the CDR3 is 16 residues. Germline V gene data show CDR1 as SGHRS and CDR2 as YFSETQ. V was pared by 4 bases and J by 1 base, with 17 bases between. The CDR3 reads CASSPQPGGANTEAFF. CDR3 bases: TGCGCCAGCAGCCCGCAACCGGGAGGGGCGAACACTGAAGCTTTCTTT. Combining the CDR3 with reference TRBV5-1 and TRBJ1-1 gives the whole variable domain KAGVTQTPRYLIKTRGQQVTLSCSPISGHRSVSWYQQTPGQGLQFLFEYFSETQRNKGNFPGRFSGRQFSNSRSEMNVSTLELGDSALYLCASSPQPGGANTEAFFGQGTRLTVV.

This sequence joins TRBV7-9 and TRBJ1-3; D unclear. The CDR3 is made up of 16 amino acids. The germline V and J ends were trimmed by 2 bases and 0 bases, with 11 bases remaining between them. The germline V gene has CDR1 SEHNR and CDR2 FQNEAQ (reference sequence). Written as DNA, the CDR3 is TGTGCCAGCAGCTTATCGGGCCGGAGCTCTGGAAACACCATATATTTT. Translation gives CASSLSGRSSGNTIYF.

The rearrangement uses TRBV10-3 and TRBJ2-7; D perhaps matches TRBD1 (5 bases). Germline assignment: CDR1 ENHRY and CDR2 SYGVKD. The length of the CDR3 is 13 residues. Trimming shortened V by 6 bases and J by 0 bases, and 9 bases separated the two germline ends. The CDR3 coding sequence is TGTGCCATCAGGGACACCGACTCCTACGAGCAGTACTTC. The encoded protein is CAIRDTDSYEQYF.

The sample holds one count of this clonotype. This chain connects TRBV3-1 to TRBJ2-3, with 12 bases matching TRBD2. J gave up 5 bases and V 2 bases, and 5 bases lay outside the gene matches. Looked up from germline, CDR1 is LGHDT and CDR2 is YNNKEL (reference sequence). The CDR3 length is 16 residues. This CDR3 is CASSQLAGGPGDTQYF. The CDR3 DNA reads as TGTGCCAGCAGCCAACTAGCGGGAGGGCCCGGAGATACGCAGTATTTT.